This passage covers 23 T cell receptor beta chains from one sample sequenced in a study of blood T cell repertoires in COVID-19. The protocol was immunoSEQ multiplex PCR, while the TCRdb copy is restricted to in-frame clones and leaves out a portion. This sample has about 200,000 clones, with about 76% found just once. Sample: peripheral blood. The receptors stem from a woman aged 40 to 49 with COVID-19, enrolled during active disease.

The chain has TRBV7-2 and TRBJ2-7; possible D gene TRBD1, 6 bases. The CDR3 sequence is 14 residues long. Between the trimmed V and J ends, which lost 5 bases and 7 bases, there was a span of 18 bases. Germline CDR1 is SGHTA and CDR2 is FQGNSA. The CDR3 protein is CASSQGTGSGEQYF. CDR3 nucleotide sequence: TGTGCCAGCAGCCAGGGGACGGGCTCCGGGGAGCAGTACTTC.

The V call is TRBV29-1, the J call TRBJ2-1; 10 bases fit TRBD2. Germline trimming cut 0 bases from V and 8 bases from J; bases unmatched to any gene: 7. Germline assignment: CDR1 SQVTM and CDR2 ANQGSEA. This CDR3 has 15 residues. The chain's CDR3 is CSVEDSGGPVDEQFF. DNA of the CDR3: TGCAGCGTTGAAGATAGCGGGGGGCCGGTGGATGAGCAGTTCTTC.

J is TRBJ1-5 and V is TRBV9, with a tentative D call TRBD1 (5 bases). Trimming pared 0 bases from V and 1 base from J, leaving 8 bases between. CDR3 length equals 15 residues. The germline gives CDR1 SGDLS, CDR2 YYNGEE. The CDR3 protein is CASSVGWGSNQPQHF. CDR3 sequence (DNA): TGTGCCAGCAGCGTAGGGTGGGGCAGCAATCAGCCCCAGCATTTT.

The CDR3 is CASSLVLPVSGNTIYF. CDR3 in DNA: TGTGCCAGCAGCTTGGTGCTGCCGGTCTCTGGAAACACCATATATTTT. V usage is TRBV5-5 and J usage is TRBJ1-3; D is unresolved. The V end was cut by 0 bases, the J end by 0 bases, with 10 bases between. Germline V lookup: CDR1 SGHKS, CDR2 YYEKEE (reference sequence). This CDR3 contains 16 residues. The complete variable domain, with remaining parts taken from reference TRBV5-5 and TRBJ1-3, reads DAGVTQSPTHLIKTRGQQVTLRCSPISGHKSVSWYQQVLGQGPQFIFQYYEKEERGRGNFPDRFSARQFPNYSSELNVNALLLGDSALYLCASSLVLPVSGNTIYFGEGSWLTVV.

The chain has TRBV7-2 and TRBJ2-1; 8 nucleotides line up with TRBD1. The J segment lost 5 bases and the V segment lost 7 bases, leaving 13 bases of the junction unmatched. The CDR3 sequence is 16 residues long. Germline lookup yields CDR1 SGHTA and CDR2 FQGNSA. The CDR3 is CASTSQPNRGNNEQFF. The CDR3 coding sequence is TGTGCCAGCACCTCTCAACCCAACAGGGGGAACAATGAGCAGTTCTTC.

The rearrangement links TRBV18 to TRBJ1-1; 7 nucleotides line up with TRBD1. The J segment lost 7 bases and the V segment lost 3 bases, leaving 5 bases of the junction unmatched. CDR3 length: 13 residues. Germline CDR1 and CDR2: KGHSH and LQKENI. Here the CDR3 reads CASSPNRDSEAFF. DNA of the CDR3: TGTGCCAGCTCACCGAACCGGGACAGTGAAGCTTTCTTT.

This clone was observed a handful of times. The V call is TRBV23-1, the J call TRBJ1-4, with TRBD1 matching 8 bases. TRBV23-1 is an open reading frame whose function is uncertain. There are 20 residues in the CDR3. With 7 bases clipped from V and 0 bases from J, the junction kept 19 bases outside the gene matches. Here the CDR3 reads CASTQRGRDRGFTTNEKLFF. Written as DNA, the CDR3 is TGCGCCAGCACACAAAGAGGTCGCGACAGGGGCTTTACAACTAATGAAAAACTGTTTTTT.

This clone has a handful of counts. The chain recombines TRBV6-5 with TRBJ1-5, with a weak D call TRBD1 (5 bases). This CDR3 has 14 amino acids. Trimming stripped 6 bases from V and 2 bases from J, with 11 bases between. CDR1 MNHEY and CDR2 SVGAGI come from the germline V gene. The CDR3 DNA follows: TGTGCCAGCAGAAACCAAGGGGGCAATCAGCCCCAGCATTTT. The encoded protein is CASRNQGGNQPQHF.

The rearrangement links TRBV11-2 to TRBJ1-1, with a tentative D call TRBD1 (6 bases). Germline loops: CDR1 SGHAT, CDR2 FQNNGV. Between the trimmed V and J ends, which lost 1 base and 6 bases, there was a span of 9 bases. This CDR3 is 13 amino acids long. CDR3 region: CASSLGGGAEAFF. The CDR3 bases are TGTGCCAGCAGCTTAGGAGGGGGGGCTGAAGCTTTCTTT.

The chain is built from TRBV5-1 and TRBJ2-1; TRBD1 is a possible D gene (6 bases). Germline CDR1 is SGHRS and CDR2 is YFSETQ. This CDR3 spans 15 amino acids. Trimming pared 4 bases from V and 2 bases from J, leaving 13 bases between. The CDR3 region has the DNA TGCGCCAGCAGCCCCACAGGGATGGCCTACAATGAGCAGTTCTTC. It encodes CASSPTGMAYNEQFF.

The gene calls are TRBV10-3 and TRBJ2-7; 9 nucleotides agree with TRBD2. The CDR3 has 16 amino acids. With V trimmed by 2 bases and J by 2 bases, 7 bases remained unmatched. The germline V gene has CDR1 ENHRY and CDR2 SYGVKD. CDR3 in amino acids: CAISEKGTSFAYEQYF. CDR3 nucleotide sequence: TGTGCCATCAGTGAGAAAGGGACTAGCTTCGCCTACGAGCAGTACTTC.

The chain employs TRBV6-1 and TRBJ1-1, with 9 bases that match TRBD1. The J segment lost 4 bases and the V segment lost 3 bases, leaving 9 bases of the junction unmatched. The germline CDR1 and CDR2 sequences are MNHNS and SASEGT. CDR3 size: 16 residues. The CDR3: CASSEDRGGLGTEAFF. DNA for the CDR3: TGTGCCAGCAGTGAGGACAGGGGCGGGTTGGGCACTGAAGCTTTCTTT.

The chain recombines TRBV18 with TRBJ2-6; 7 bases fit TRBD2. Germline V CDR1 and CDR2: KGHSH, LQKENI. V lost 2 bases, J lost 4 bases, and 2 bases stayed unmatched. The CDR3 loop spans 15 amino acids. CDR3 nucleotides: TGTGCCAGCTCACCAGGGGGGGACGGGGCCAACGTCCTGACTTTC. It translates to CASSPGGDGANVLTF. The full variable domain, in which reference TRBV18 and TRBJ2-6 provide the parts outside the CDR3, is NAGVMQNPRHLVRRRGQEARLRCSPMKGHSHVYWYRQLPEEGLKFMVYLQKENIIDESGMPKERFSAEFPKEGPSILRIQQVVRGDSAAYFCASSPGGDGANVLTFGAGSRLTVL.

The chain employs TRBV7-2 and TRBJ1-2, with 7 bases lining up with TRBD1. The CDR3 is 14 amino acids. Germline CDR1 SGHTA, CDR2 FQGNSA. V lost 1 base to trimming and J lost 4 bases; unmatched junction nucleotides: 3. CDR3 sequence reads: CASSLDPGGYGYTF. CDR3 coding DNA: TGTGCCAGCAGCTTAGATCCAGGGGGCTATGGCTACACCTTC.

The V and J genes are TRBV7-6 and TRBJ2-5; 7 bases align to TRBD2. Trimming at V came to 3 bases and at J to 2 bases, leaving 6 bases not matched to a gene. Germline CDR1 reads SGHVS; CDR2 reads FNYEAQ. The CDR3 has 15 residues. The CDR3 DNA reads TGTGCCAGCAGCTTTTCAGCGGGACTACAAGAGACCCAGTACTTC. This translates into CASSFSAGLQETQYF.

The chain joins TRBV7-9 to TRBJ2-7; D may be TRBD2 (5 bases). Trimming pared 1 base from V and 3 bases from J, leaving 13 bases between. This CDR3 is built from 15 residues. Per the germline V gene, CDR1 is SEHNR and CDR2 is FQNEAQ (reference sequence). The CDR3 region is CASSLGWEPNYEQYF. CDR3 in DNA: TGTGCCAGCAGCTTAGGGTGGGAGCCCAACTACGAGCAGTACTTC. Combining the CDR3 with reference TRBV7-9 and TRBJ2-7 gives the whole variable domain DTGVSQNPRHKITKRGQNVTFRCDPISEHNRLYWYRQTLGQGPEFLTYFQNEAQLEKSRLLSDRFSAERPKGSFSTLEIQRTEQGDSAMYLCASSLGWEPNYEQYFGPGTRLTVT.

The rearrangement links TRBV3-1 (or the pseudogene TRBV3-2) to TRBJ2-2; 7 nucleotides match TRBD2. Germline CDR1 LGHDT, CDR2 YNNKEL (reference sequence). J gave up 6 bases and V 2 bases, and 3 bases lay outside the gene matches. The CDR3 runs 14 residues. The CDR3 loop is CASSQSGRAGELFF. The CDR3 DNA reads as TGTGCCAGCAGCCAATCGGGGAGGGCCGGGGAGCTGTTTTTT.

The rearrangement joins TRBV5-5 to TRBJ2-7; 11 bases map to TRBD2. Germline-derived CDR1 and CDR2 are SGHKS and YYEKEE (reference sequence). Unmatched junction bases numbered 4, after V lost 3 bases and J lost 2 bases. The CDR3 has 15 residues. CDR3 sequence: CASSSGLAVAYEQYF. DNA of the CDR3: TGTGCCAGCAGCTCGGGACTAGCGGTCGCCTACGAGCAGTACTTC.

This clone was counted at least ten times. The chain is built from TRBV2 and TRBJ2-2; 7 positions match TRBD1. From germline, CDR1 is SNHLY and CDR2 FYNNEI. The V and J ends lost 3 bases and 2 bases, in that order; junction bases with no gene match: 6. This CDR3 has 16 residues. The CDR3 DNA is TGTGCCAGCAGTGAGACCGGGACAGAAAACACCGGGGAGCTGTTTTTT. Its protein product is CASSETGTENTGELFF.

The genes are TRBV7-2 and TRBJ2-1, with 8 bases identical to TRBD1. V was pared by 5 bases and J by 4 bases, with 10 bases of the junction left unmatched. Germline CDR1 SGHTA, CDR2 FQGNSA. The CDR3 is 16 amino acids. In nucleotides, the CDR3 is TGTGCCAGCAGCGTACCGGGACAGGCGATTTACAATGAGCAGTTCTTC. It encodes CASSVPGQAIYNEQFF.

The chain combines TRBV7-2 with TRBJ2-7, with D possibly being TRBD1 (6 bases). The germline gives CDR1 SGHTA, CDR2 FQGNSA. The length of the CDR3 is 13 residues. V lost 7 bases and J 6 bases, leaving 16 bases between the germline ends. The CDR3, as DNA: TGTGCCAGCACCCTAGGGGGTTTTGGCGAGCAGTACTTC. Amino acid sequence: CASTLGGFGEQYF.

The chain joins TRBV12-5 to TRBJ2-7, with D possibly matching TRBD1 (6 bases). The CDR3 is made up of 15 amino acids. Germline V gives CDR1 LGHNT, CDR2 FRNRAP. V shed 6 bases and J shed 2 bases, with 17 bases lying between them. CDR3 region: CASGQGQLLTYEQYF. The CDR3 DNA reads TGTGCTAGTGGCCAGGGGCAACTCCTTACCTACGAGCAGTACTTC.

The chain joins TRBV29-1 to TRBJ2-5; the match to TRBD1 covers 9 bases. Germline V gives CDR1 SQVTM, CDR2 ANQGSEA. Germline trimming cut 7 bases from V and 4 bases from J; bases unmatched to any gene: 4. The CDR3 sequence is 12 residues long. CDR3 region: CSGRTGAETQYF. Here the CDR3 DNA reads TGCAGCGGTCGGACAGGGGCAGAGACCCAGTACTTC.